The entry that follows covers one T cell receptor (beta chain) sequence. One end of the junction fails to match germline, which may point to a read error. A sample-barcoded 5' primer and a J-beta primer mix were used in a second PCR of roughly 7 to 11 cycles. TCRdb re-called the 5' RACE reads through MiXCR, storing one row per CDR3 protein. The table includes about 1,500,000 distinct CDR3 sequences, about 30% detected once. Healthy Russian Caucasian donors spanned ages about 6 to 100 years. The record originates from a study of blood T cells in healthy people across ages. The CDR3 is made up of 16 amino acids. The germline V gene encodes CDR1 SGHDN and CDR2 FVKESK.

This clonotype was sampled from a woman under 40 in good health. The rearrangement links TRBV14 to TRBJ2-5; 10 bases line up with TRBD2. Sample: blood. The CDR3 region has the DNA TGTACCAGCAGCCAGGGGCGGCTAGCGGGAGTTGAGACCCAGTACTTC. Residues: CTSSQGRLAGVETQYF.